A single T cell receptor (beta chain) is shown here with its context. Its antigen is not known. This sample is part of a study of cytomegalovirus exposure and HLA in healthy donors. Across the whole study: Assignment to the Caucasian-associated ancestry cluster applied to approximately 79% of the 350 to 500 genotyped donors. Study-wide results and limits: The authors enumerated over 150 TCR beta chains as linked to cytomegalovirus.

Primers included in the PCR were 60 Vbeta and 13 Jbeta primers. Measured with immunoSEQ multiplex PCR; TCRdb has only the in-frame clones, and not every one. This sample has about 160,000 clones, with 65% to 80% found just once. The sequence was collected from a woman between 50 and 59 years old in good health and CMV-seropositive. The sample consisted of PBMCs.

The CDR3 DNA follows: TGTGCCTGGGGCAGGGAGGTCTATGGCTACACCTTC. This encodes CAWGREVYGYTF. The V gene is TRBV30, the J gene TRBJ1-2, with a weak D call TRBD1 (5 bases). The V end was cut by 5 bases, the J end by 4 bases, with 11 bases between. Germline V CDR1 and CDR2: GTSNPN, SVGIG (reference sequence). This CDR3 has 12 residues.